The 17 T cell receptor beta chains listed next were all sequenced from one sample in a study of blood T cell repertoires in COVID-19. Method: immunoSEQ multiplex PCR; TCRdb's copy keeps in-frame clones and lacks some. The table records 200,000 to 250,000 clones, about 90% of them present only once. Sequences were obtained from peripheral blood. The receptors derive from a woman aged 25 to 39 who had recovered from COVID-19.

This chain connects TRBV6-5 to TRBJ1-4; the D gene is possibly TRBD1 (5 bases). V shed 7 bases and J shed 8 bases, with 20 bases lying between them. The V gene's germline CDR1 is MNHEY and CDR2 SVGAGI. The CDR3 spans 15 residues. The CDR3, as DNA: TGTGCCAGCACTCAGAGAGGCAGGGTGCGCGAAAAACTGTTTTTT. Translated: CASTQRGRVREKLFF.

The chain carries TRBV6-2 or TRBV6-3 and TRBJ1-2; D is possibly TRBD1 (6 bases). CDR3 length: 13 amino acids. Germline CDR1 and CDR2: MNHEY and SVGEGT. Trimming pared 4 bases from V and 4 bases from J, leaving 10 bases between. The CDR3 DNA is TGTGCCAGCAGTTTACAGGGCCTCTATGGCTACACCTTC. This sequence encodes CASSLQGLYGYTF.

This clone turned up a few times. The chain has TRBV29-1 and TRBJ1-3, with 9 bases aligning to TRBD1. V trimming: 7 bases; J trimming: 7 bases; junction bases outside the gene matches: 14. Germline V gene sequence: CDR1 SQVTM, CDR2 ANQGSEA. This CDR3 comprises 15 residues. In DNA, the CDR3 is TGCAGCGCCCTGAAAGGGGGGACAGGGCTTAACACCATATATTTT. Protein product: CSALKGGTGLNTIYF.

The chain joins TRBV2 to TRBJ2-3; 8 nucleotides line up with TRBD2. Per germline, CDR1 SNHLY and CDR2 FYNNEI. This CDR3 comprises 16 residues. Trimming at V came to 6 bases and at J to 5 bases, leaving 13 bases not matched to a gene. Written as DNA, the CDR3 is TGTGCCAGCAGCCTACTTAGCGGGGCCCTCGGAGATACGCAGTATTTT. It encodes CASSLLSGALGDTQYF.

This chain links TRBV6-2 or TRBV6-3 with TRBJ2-1, with 10 bases aligning to TRBD2. Per germline, CDR1 MNHEY and CDR2 SVGEGT. CDR3 length: 16 amino acids. V lost 4 bases and J lost 1; bases outside the gene matches: 4. Here the CDR3 DNA reads TGTGCCAGCAGTTCCGTGACTAGCGGGTCCTACAATGAGCAGTTCTTC. It yields the protein CASSSVTSGSYNEQFF.

The V call is TRBV14, the J call TRBJ2-6; tentative D call: TRBD1 (5 bases). The CDR3 totals 17 residues. V was trimmed by 2 bases and J by 0 bases, leaving 11 bases between them. In germline, CDR1 is SGHDN, CDR2 FVKESK. The CDR3 coding sequence is TGTGCCAGCAGCCAAAGACAGATAGACTCTGGGGCCAACGTCCTGACTTTC. It specifies CASSQRQIDSGANVLTF.

This chain uses TRBV10-3 with TRBJ2-2, with 9 bases fitting TRBD2. CDR1 is ENHRY, CDR2 SYGVKD, per germline. There are 18 residues in the CDR3. The V segment lost 3 bases and the J segment 0 bases; nucleotides outside the gene matches: 8. CDR3 sequence (DNA): TGTGCCATCAGTGATATTCAGGGACTAGCATCGAACACCGGGGAGCTGTTTTTT. It encodes CAISDIQGLASNTGELFF.

The chain joins TRBV3-1 (or the pseudogene TRBV3-2) to TRBJ2-1; D is unclear. Trimming pared 0 bases from V and 12 bases from J, leaving 12 bases between. This CDR3 contains 13 residues. Germline lookup yields CDR1 LGHDT and CDR2 YNNKEL (reference sequence). The CDR3 DNA reads as TGTGCCAGCAGCCAAGACGGTCGGTTCGGGCAGTTCTTC. This gives the protein CASSQDGRFGQFF.

The V and J genes are TRBV11-2 and TRBJ2-2, with 7 bases matching TRBD1. V shed 7 bases, J shed 4 bases, and the junction held 9 bases outside the gene matches. This CDR3 spans 15 amino acids. CDR1 and CDR2 (germline): SGHAT, FQNNGV. CDR3 sequence reads: CASNPKTGSTGELFF. The DNA of the CDR3 is TGTGCCAGCAACCCTAAGACAGGGTCCACCGGGGAGCTGTTTTTT.

This chain joins TRBV18 and TRBJ1-1; D gene uncertain. The germline V and J ends were trimmed by 3 bases and 3 bases, with 5 bases remaining between them. The CDR3 consists of 12 residues. Germline V gene sequence: CDR1 KGHSH, CDR2 LQKENI. CDR3 loop: CASSPFDTEAFF. CDR3 in DNA: TGTGCCAGCTCACCCTTTGACACTGAAGCTTTCTTT.

The chain joins TRBV4-2 to TRBJ2-7; 7 bases match TRBD2. Germline V gene data show CDR1 as LGHNA and CDR2 as YNFKEQ. V lost 4 bases, J lost 3 bases, and 9 bases stayed unmatched. The CDR3 is 15 residues long. The CDR3 nucleotides read TGTGCCAGCAGCCGCCACGGCGGGGGAAACTACGAGCAGTACTTC. Its protein product is CASSRHGGGNYEQYF.

Remarks on this clone: The same CDR3 arises from other DNA sequences in this sample as well. This chain connects TRBV9 to TRBJ1-3, with D unresolved. V lost 0 bases, J lost 1 base, and 11 bases lay in between. This CDR3 is 16 amino acids long. Germline-derived CDR1 and CDR2 are SGDLS and YYNGEE. CDR3 protein: CASSVVPGSSGNTIYF. The CDR3 nucleotides read TGTGCCAGCAGCGTAGTTCCGGGGTCTTCTGGAAACACCATATATTTT.

The V call is TRBV19, the J call TRBJ2-5; 8 nucleotides match TRBD2. Germline CDR1 reads LNHDA; CDR2 reads SQIVND (reference sequence). The CDR3 sequence is 12 residues long. Germline trimming cut 4 bases from V and 14 bases from J; bases unmatched to any gene: 9. In DNA, the CDR3 is TGTGCCAGTAGTACCGGGGGGGGGCCCCGATACTTC. Residues: CASSTGGGPRYF.

The chain joins TRBV9 to TRBJ2-5; D gene unclear. Trimming pared 0 bases from V and 1 base from J, leaving 10 bases between. CDR1 is SGDLS and CDR2 is YYNGEE in the germline V gene. The CDR3 runs 15 residues. The CDR3 protein is CASSVELVPQETQYF. For the CDR3, the DNA is TGTGCCAGCAGCGTAGAATTAGTCCCCCAAGAGACCCAGTACTTC.

This clone is a singleton in its sample. The CDR3 nucleotides are TGTGCCAGCAGCCAAGATGTGGGCCAGCTTCATCAGCCCCAGCATTTT. Protein sequence: CASSQDVGQLHQPQHF. The J gene is TRBJ1-5, the V gene TRBV4-2; D is uncertain. Germline assignment: CDR1 LGHNA and CDR2 YNFKEQ. V lost 0 bases, J lost 5 bases, and 14 bases lay in between. CDR3 length: 16 residues.

CDR3 residues: CASSTGNEQFF. The CDR3 DNA reads TGTGCCAGCAGTACAGGGAATGAGCAGTTCTTC. The rearrangement joins TRBV12-3 or TRBV12-4 to TRBJ2-1; D may be TRBD1 (6 bases). Trimming left V 5 bases short and J 7 bases short, with 6 bases between. This CDR3 is built from 11 residues.

In its sample, this clone was seen once. The chain uses TRBV5-1 and TRBJ2-3; no definite D call. There are 13 residues in the CDR3. Between the trimmed V and J ends, which lost 5 bases and 3 bases, there was a span of 10 bases. Germline V gene sequence: CDR1 SGHRS, CDR2 YFSETQ. The CDR3 sequence: CASRGDGTDTQYF. CDR3 DNA: TGCGCCAGCAGGGGCGACGGTACAGATACGCAGTATTTT.